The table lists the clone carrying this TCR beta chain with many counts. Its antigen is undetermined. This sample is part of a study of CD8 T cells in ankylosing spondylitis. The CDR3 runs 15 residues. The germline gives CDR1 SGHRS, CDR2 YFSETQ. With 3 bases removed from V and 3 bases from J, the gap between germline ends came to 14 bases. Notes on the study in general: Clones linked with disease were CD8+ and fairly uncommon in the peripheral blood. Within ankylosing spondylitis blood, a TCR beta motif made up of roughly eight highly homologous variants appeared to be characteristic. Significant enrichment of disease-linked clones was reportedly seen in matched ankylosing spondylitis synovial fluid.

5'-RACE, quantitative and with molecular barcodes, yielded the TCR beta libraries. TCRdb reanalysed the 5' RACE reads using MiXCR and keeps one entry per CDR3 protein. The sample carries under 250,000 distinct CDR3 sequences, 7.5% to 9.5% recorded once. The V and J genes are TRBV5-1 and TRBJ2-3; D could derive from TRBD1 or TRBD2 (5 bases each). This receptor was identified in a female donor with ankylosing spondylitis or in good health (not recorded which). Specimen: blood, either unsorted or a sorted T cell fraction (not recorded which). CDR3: CASSYRDRGTDTQYF. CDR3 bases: TGCGCCAGCAGCTACCGGGACCGTGGAACAGATACGCAGTATTTT. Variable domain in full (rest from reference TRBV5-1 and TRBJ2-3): KAGVTQTPRYLIKTRGQQVTLSCSPISGHRSVSWYQQTPGQGLQFLFEYFSETQRNKGNFPGRFSGRQFSNSRSEMNVSTLELGDSALYLCASSYRDRGTDTQYFGPGTRLTVL.